Listed below are T cell receptor beta chains from one sample, sequenced in a study of blood T cell repertoires in COVID-19. The data were produced by immunoSEQ multiplex PCR, yet TCRdb's version contains in-frame clones alone and is incomplete. The data hold 90,000 to 150,000 clones, with over 60% observed a single time. What was sequenced was peripheral blood. Every receptor here comes from a human donor in a cohort sampled during active COVID-19. Both conserved end residues are part of each CDR3. D genes are given only for firm matches. For some rows the clone size is stated as once, few or many, or as a class when expanded; others skip it.

D gene	clone size	J gene	V gene	CDR3 protein	CDR3 DNA
.	.	TRBJ1-2	TRBV5-6	CASSPTGIYGYTF	TGTGCCAGCAGTCCCACGGGAATCTATGGCTACACCTTC
TRBD1	.	TRBJ1-2	TRBV9	CASSGQGRGGYTF	TGTGCCAGCAGCGGACAGGGAAGAGGCGGCTACACCTTC
TRBD1	.	TRBJ1-2	TRBV12-3/TRBV12-4	CASSLQGGYTF	TGTGCCAGCAGCTTACAGGGGGGCTACACCTTC
.	.	TRBJ1-2	TRBV18	CASSAGENYGYTF	TGTGCCAGCTCAGCAGGGGAGAACTATGGCTACACCTTC
.	.	TRBJ1-5	TRBV4-1	CASSPLPHQPQHF	TGCGCCAGCAGCCCCCTCCCCCATCAGCCCCAGCATTTT
.	.	TRBJ1-6	TRBV5-6	CASRTGGASNSPLHF	TGTGCCAGCAGGACTGGTGGGGCCAGTAATTCACCCCTCCACTTT
TRBD2	.	TRBJ2-7	TRBV7-8	CASSFSSSGEKSSYEQYF	TGTGCCAGCAGCTTTTCCTCTAGCGGGGAGAAAAGCTCCTACGAGCAGTACTTC
TRBD2	.	TRBJ2-7	TRBV3-1/TRBV3-2	CASRDSGTTAYEQYF	TGTGCCAGCAGGGACTCCGGGACTACTGCCTACGAGCAGTACTTC
.	few	TRBJ1-2	TRBV9	CASSAMPGEGSYGYTF	TGTGCCAGCAGCGCGATGCCCGGAGAGGGAAGCTATGGCTACACCTTC
.	.	TRBJ2-7	TRBV12-5	CASGHGTQYEQYF	TGTGCTAGTGGGCACGGGACACAGTACGAGCAGTACTTC
.	.	TRBJ2-7	TRBV19	CASSIVDRRGYEQYF	TGTGCCAGTAGTATAGTGGACAGGAGGGGTTACGAGCAGTACTTC
TRBD1	.	TRBJ1-5	TRBV5-4	CASSLDRGRVQPQHF	TGTGCCAGCAGCCTGGACAGGGGGCGCGTTCAGCCCCAGCATTTT
TRBD2	.	TRBJ2-7	TRBV19	CASKREGMDEQYF	TGTGCCAGTAAAAGGGAGGGGATGGACGAGCAGTACTTC
TRBD1	.	TRBJ2-7	TRBV6-5	CASSRRQGEQYF	TGTGCCAGCAGCCGGCGACAGGGTGAGCAGTACTTC
.	.	TRBJ1-4	TRBV2	CASTRQGEKLFF	TGTGCCAGCACGCGGCAGGGTGAAAAACTGTTTTTT
.	few	TRBJ2-7	TRBV28	CASPLPPSRVKQYF	TGTGCCAGCCCCCTGCCCCCTTCTCGGGTAAAGCAGTACTTC
TRBD1	.	TRBJ2-7	TRBV6-1	CASSESRDSTSYEQYF	TGTGCCAGCAGTGAGTCCCGGGACAGCACTTCCTACGAGCAGTACTTC
.	.	TRBJ1-2	TRBV6-6	CASRGQGYGYTF	TGTGCCAGCAGGGGGCAGGGCTATGGCTACACCTTC
.	few	TRBJ1-1	TRBV2	CASSEAAGVREAFF	TGTGCCAGCAGTGAAGCAGCGGGGGTACGTGAAGCTTTCTTT
TRBD1	.	TRBJ2-7	TRBV6-5	CASRGRQGSSYEQYF	TGTGCCAGCAGGGGAAGACAGGGGAGCTCCTACGAGCAGTACTTC
TRBD1	.	TRBJ2-7	TRBV6-5	CASSPGTGPYEQYF	TGTGCCAGCAGTCCTGGGACAGGCCCCTACGAGCAGTACTTC
.	.	TRBJ2-7	TRBV6-2/TRBV6-3	CASSYIVTRRGHEQYF	TGTGCCAGCAGTTATATAGTAACTAGGAGAGGCCACGAGCAGTACTTC
TRBD1	.	TRBJ1-1	TRBV15	CATSWTGENTEAFF	TGTGCCACCAGCTGGACAGGGGAGAACACTGAAGCTTTCTTT
.	.	TRBJ1-4	TRBV6-1	CASSELATNEKLFF	TGTGCCAGCAGTGAACTAGCAACTAATGAAAAACTGTTTTTT
.	.	TRBJ1-1	TRBV3-1/TRBV3-2	CASRKRQESTEAFF	TGTGCCAGCAGGAAAAGACAGGAGAGCACTGAAGCTTTCTTT
TRBD1	few	TRBJ1-2	TRBV4-2	CASSQEPGQEDGYTF	TGTGCCAGCAGCCAAGAACCGGGACAGGAAGATGGCTACACCTTC
.	.	TRBJ1-6	TRBV11-3	CASSLTNNSPLHF	TGTGCCAGCAGCTTGACTAATAATTCACCCCTCCACTTT
.	.	TRBJ1-1	TRBV6-5	CASSYDGAGNTEAFF	TGTGCCAGCAGTTACGATGGGGCCGGGAACACTGAAGCTTTCTTT
.	few	TRBJ1-2	TRBV6-5	CASSTGFGYTF	TGTGCCAGCAGTACAGGGTTCGGCTACACCTTC
.	.	TRBJ2-6	TRBV29-1	CSAGEARATGANVLTF	TGCAGCGCAGGGGAGGCCAGGGCGACCGGGGCCAACGTCCTGACTTTC